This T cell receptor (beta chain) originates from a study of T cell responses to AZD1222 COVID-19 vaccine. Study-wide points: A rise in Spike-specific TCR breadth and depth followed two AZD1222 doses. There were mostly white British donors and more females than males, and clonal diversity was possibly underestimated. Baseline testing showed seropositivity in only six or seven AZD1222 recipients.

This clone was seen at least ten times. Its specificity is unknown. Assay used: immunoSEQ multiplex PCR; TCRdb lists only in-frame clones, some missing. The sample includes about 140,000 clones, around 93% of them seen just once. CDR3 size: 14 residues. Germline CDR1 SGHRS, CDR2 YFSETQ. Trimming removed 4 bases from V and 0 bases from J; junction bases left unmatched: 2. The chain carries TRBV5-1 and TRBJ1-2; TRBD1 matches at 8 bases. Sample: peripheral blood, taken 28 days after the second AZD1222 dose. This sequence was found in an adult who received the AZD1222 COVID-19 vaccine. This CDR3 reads CASSKQGANYGYTF. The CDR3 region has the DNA TGCGCCAGCAGCAAACAGGGGGCTAACTATGGCTACACCTTC.